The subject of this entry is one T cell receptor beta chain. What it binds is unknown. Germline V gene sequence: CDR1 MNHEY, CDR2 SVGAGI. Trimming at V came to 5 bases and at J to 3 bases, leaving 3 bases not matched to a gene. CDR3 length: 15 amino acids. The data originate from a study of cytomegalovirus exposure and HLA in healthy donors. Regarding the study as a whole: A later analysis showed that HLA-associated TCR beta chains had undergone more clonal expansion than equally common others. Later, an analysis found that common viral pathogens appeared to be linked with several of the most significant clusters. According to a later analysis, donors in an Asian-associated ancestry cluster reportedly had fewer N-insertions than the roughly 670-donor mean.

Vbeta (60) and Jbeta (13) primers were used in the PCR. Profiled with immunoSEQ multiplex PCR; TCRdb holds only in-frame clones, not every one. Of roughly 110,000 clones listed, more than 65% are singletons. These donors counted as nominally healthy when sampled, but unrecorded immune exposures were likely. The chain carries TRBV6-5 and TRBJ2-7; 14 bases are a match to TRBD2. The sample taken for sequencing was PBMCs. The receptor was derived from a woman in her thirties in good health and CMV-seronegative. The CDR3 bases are TGTGCCAGCAGTCCCGGGACTAGCGGGAGCTACGAGCAGTACTTC. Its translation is CASSPGTSGSYEQYF.